One and the same sample provided the 2 T cell receptor beta chains below, sequenced in a study of blood T cell repertoires in COVID-19. The table came from immunoSEQ multiplex PCR; TCRdb's copy has only in-frame clones and leaves some out. The sample shows about 160,000 clones, around 83% of them seen only once. The specimen sequenced was peripheral blood. The source of these receptors is a woman aged 55-69 years with COVID-19, enrolled during active disease.

The chain joins TRBV9 to TRBJ1-2, with 7 positions matching TRBD1. In germline, CDR1 is SGDLS, CDR2 YYNGEE. The ends lost 0 bases at V and 8 bases at J; junction bases unmatched: 10. The CDR3 sequence is 15 residues long. As DNA, the CDR3 is TGTGCCAGCAGCGTAGACGGGAAGGGGGCGGAAGGCTACACCTTC. Translated, it gives CASSVDGKGAEGYTF.

V and J are TRBV4-1 and TRBJ1-5; 7 positions agree with TRBD1. V lost 1 base and J lost 2; bases outside the gene matches: 2. This CDR3 has 15 amino acids. Germline CDR1 MGHRA, CDR2 YSYEKL. The CDR3 DNA is TGCGCCAGCAGCCAAGGTGGACAGGGCAATCAGCCCCAGCATTTT. Its translation is CASSQGGQGNQPQHF.